Given below is one TCR beta chain in context. These data are taken from a study of blood T cell repertoires in COVID-19. At the level of the study: PBMCs, B-cell-depleted T cells, or T cells provided the cDNA or gDNA that made up the material.

This CDR3 is 14 amino acids long. Germline V gene lookup returns CDR1 LNHDA and CDR2 SQIVND (reference sequence). The ends lost 6 bases at V and 4 bases at J; junction bases unmatched: 7. Clones were sequenced by immunoSEQ multiplex PCR, and TCRdb holds only the in-frame ones, with some missing. The repertoire consists of tens of thousands of clones, with 80% occurring once and the leading ten covering 19%. The sequenced material came from peripheral blood. This TCR was recovered from a woman aged 80 or over with acute or convalescent COVID-19. The chain recombines TRBV19 with TRBJ2-3; TRBD2 aligns across 7 bases. The CDR3 DNA reads as TGTGCCAGTAGAGAGGGGAGGGGTCCAGATACGCAGTATTTT. Translated: CASREGRGPDTQYF.